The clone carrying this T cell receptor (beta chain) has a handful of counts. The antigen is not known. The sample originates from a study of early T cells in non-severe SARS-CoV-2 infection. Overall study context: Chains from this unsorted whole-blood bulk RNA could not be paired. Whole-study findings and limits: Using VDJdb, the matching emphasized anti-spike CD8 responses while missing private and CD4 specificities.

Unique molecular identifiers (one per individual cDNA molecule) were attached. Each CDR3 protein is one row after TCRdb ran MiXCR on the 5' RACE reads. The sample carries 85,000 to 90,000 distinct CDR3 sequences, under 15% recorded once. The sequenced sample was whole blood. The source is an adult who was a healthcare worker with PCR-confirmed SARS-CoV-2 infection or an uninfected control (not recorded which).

The CDR3 is CASSLALGAPNQPQHF. DNA of the CDR3: TGTGCCAGCAGTTTAGCCTTAGGGGCACCTAATCAGCCCCAGCATTTT. This sequence joins TRBV27 and TRBJ1-5; the D gene is possibly TRBD1 (5 bases). Trimming took off 2 bases at V and 4 bases at J, with 15 bases between the two ends. This CDR3 contains 16 residues. The germline V gene has CDR1 MNHEY and CDR2 SMNVEV (reference sequence).